The 4 T cell receptor beta chains below all came from one sample that was sequenced in a study of cytotoxic CD8 clonotypes in ibrutinib-treated CLL. Only in-frame clones appear in the TCRdb table, and some are missing; sequencing was by immunoSEQ multiplex PCR. Of fewer than 400,000 clones in the sample, roughly 70% are singletons; the top ten hold roughly 6.3%. The sequencing here drew on PBMCs, taken after 36 months of ibrutinib treatment. The receptors come from a human donor with chronic lymphocytic leukemia.

The chain combines TRBV28 with TRBJ1-1; no firm D call. V gave up 4 bases and J gave up 2 bases, with 8 bases separating them. The germline V gene encodes CDR1 MDHEN and CDR2 SYDVKM. The CDR3 extends over 13 amino acids. CDR3 loop: CASSSEPNTEAFF. The CDR3 bases are TGTGCCAGCAGTTCGGAACCTAACACTGAAGCTTTCTTT.

The V and J genes are TRBV2 and TRBJ2-2; weak D call: TRBD2 (6 bases). Deletions cut 8 bases from V and 4 bases from J, with 14 bases between. The CDR3 covers 14 residues. Germline loops: CDR1 SNHLY, CDR2 FYNNEI. CDR3 sequence (DNA): TGTGCCAGCTCGCGGCTAGCGACCACCGGGGAGCTGTTTTTT. It translates to CASSRLATTGELFF.

CDR3 sequence reads: CASSTSGTGTDTQYF. CDR3 in DNA: TGTGCCAGCAGCACTTCCGGGACAGGGACAGATACGCAGTATTTT. The chain joins TRBV6-1 to TRBJ2-3, with 9 bases aligning to TRBD1. The CDR3 contains 15 residues. Germline-derived CDR1 and CDR2 are MNHNS and SASEGT. Trimming at V came to 6 bases and at J to 3 bases, leaving 7 bases not matched to a gene.

This clone was seen a handful of times. This rearrangement joins TRBV27 to TRBJ2-1; unclear D gene. This CDR3 comprises 13 residues. Germline lookup yields CDR1 MNHEY and CDR2 SMNVEV (reference sequence). Trimming left V 6 bases short and J 0 bases short, with 6 bases between. The CDR3 here is CASSLGSYNEQFF. The DNA for the CDR3 is TGTGCCAGCAGCCTGGGCTCCTACAATGAGCAGTTCTTC.